This passage covers 31 T cell receptor beta chains from one sample sequenced in a study of T cells after yellow fever vaccination. MiXCR was run by TCRdb on the 5' RACE reads, yielding one entry per CDR3 protein. In the table there are some 200,000 distinct CDR3 sequences, 3.2% of which are singletons. Specimen: CD4+ T cells sorted from PBMCs, collected 10 days after the yellow fever booster vaccination. Every receptor here comes from a man between 18 and 35 years old who received the YFV17D yellow fever vaccine.

This clonotype appeared a few times. The gene calls are TRBV12-3 or TRBV12-4 and TRBJ1-1, with D tentatively TRBD1 (6 bases). Trimming removed 3 bases at V and 3 bases at J, with 11 bases between. This CDR3 contains 14 residues. The DNA for the CDR3 is TGTGCCAGCAGTTTTAGTACAGGGTACACTGAAGCTTTCTTT. Its translation: CASSFSTGYTEAFF.

This clonotype was counted a few times. V gene TRBV12-3 or TRBV12-4 combines with J gene TRBJ1-1; 10 positions agree with TRBD1. The V gene end was trimmed by 6 bases and the J gene end by 6 bases; junction bases not matched to a gene: 10. This CDR3 region has 15 residues. The CDR3 nucleotides are TGTGCCAGCAGCCTGACCCGGGACAGGGGTGCTGAAGCTTTCTTT. Encoded protein: CASSLTRDRGAEAFF.

This clonotype was seen at least ten times. The gene calls are TRBV5-4 and TRBJ2-1, with D maybe TRBD2 (6 bases). Per the germline V gene, CDR1 is SGHNT and CDR2 is YYREEE (reference sequence). V was clipped by 0 bases and J by 4 bases, with 11 bases between them. This CDR3 is 15 amino acids long. CDR3 DNA: TGTGCCAGCAGCTTGGATGGGACTTCGTACAATGAGCAGTTCTTC. As protein: CASSLDGTSYNEQFF.

The table lists this clonotype with a few counts. The gene calls are TRBV7-9 and TRBJ2-7; D is possibly TRBD1 (5 bases). Germline V gene sequence: CDR1 SEHNR, CDR2 FQNEAQ (reference sequence). V was cut by 1 base and J by 1 base, with 20 bases left in between. The CDR3 sequence is 18 residues long. The CDR3 bases are TGTGCCAGCAGCTTAGTTGGGGCAGGTCGAACCACTTCCTACGAGCAGTACTTC. It translates to CASSLVGAGRTTSYEQYF.

At least ten counts were recorded for this clonotype. The chain joins TRBV4-3 to TRBJ2-1, with 7 bases matching TRBD2. Germline V gene sequence: CDR1 LGHNA, CDR2 YSLEER. The CDR3 totals 15 residues. After removal of 1 base from V and 6 bases from J, the junction contained 6 bases not matched to a gene. For the CDR3, the DNA is TGCGCCAGCAGCCAAGGGTTGACTAGCTCCAATGAGCAGTTCTTC. It yields the protein CASSQGLTSSNEQFF.

This clonotype was seen more than once but under ten times. The rearrangement joins TRBV30 to TRBJ1-5; D gene ambiguous. This CDR3 has 15 residues. Germline assignment: CDR1 GTSNPN and CDR2 SVGIG (reference sequence). V lost 2 bases and J 7 bases, leaving 18 bases between the germline ends. The CDR3 bases are TGTGCCTGGAGTCCTTCCCGGTGGGGTAACCAGCCCCAGCATTTT. Amino acid sequence: CAWSPSRWGNQPQHF.

This clonotype has more than one count but fewer than ten. The J gene is TRBJ2-1, the V gene TRBV13, with 10 bases lining up with TRBD1. V trimming: 10 bases; J trimming: 5 bases; junction bases outside the gene matches: 8. The CDR3 length is 14 residues. The germline CDR1 and CDR2 sequences are PRHDT and FYEKMQ (reference sequence). CDR3 amino acids: CATFRTGGDNEQFF. Here the CDR3 DNA reads TGTGCCACCTTCCGGACAGGGGGGGACAATGAGCAGTTCTTC.

The J gene is TRBJ1-3, the V gene TRBV6-5; no reliable D call. The V end lost 6 bases, the J end lost 2 bases, and 8 bases lay between the germline ends. Per germline, CDR1 MNHEY and CDR2 SVGAGI. This CDR3 has 13 amino acids. This chain's CDR3 is CASRSIPGNTIYF. DNA for the CDR3: TGTGCCAGCAGATCGATACCTGGAAACACCATATATTTT.

This clonotype appeared many times. The chain employs TRBV10-3 and TRBJ1-2; no reliable D call. Trimming cost V 5 bases and J 5 bases, with 18 bases left between them. The CDR3 spans 15 residues. Germline V lookup: CDR1 ENHRY, CDR2 SYGVKD. Here the CDR3 reads CAISSQDPKGYGYTF. The CDR3 DNA sequence: TGTGCCATCAGTTCCCAGGACCCGAAGGGATATGGCTACACCTTC.

There are many counts of this clonotype. The V gene is TRBV6-1, the J gene TRBJ2-2, with TRBD1 matching 8 bases. From germline, CDR1 is MNHNS and CDR2 SASEGT. The trim removed 6 bases at V and 8 bases at J, leaving 11 bases unmatched. The CDR3 loop spans 15 amino acids. The CDR3 bases are TGTGCCAGCAGAACCGGGACAGGCGAGCTGGGGGAGCTGTTTTTT. Translating gives CASRTGTGELGELFF.

Only a few counts were recorded for this clonotype. The chain couples TRBV12-3 or TRBV12-4 to TRBJ1-1; 8 nucleotides agree with TRBD1. The J segment lost 11 bases and the V segment lost 6 bases, leaving 5 bases of the junction unmatched. The CDR3 is made up of 11 amino acids. The CDR3 DNA follows: TGTGCCAGCAGCGGCAGGGGGCACGCTTTCTTT. Protein: CASSGRGHAFF.

This rearrangement joins TRBV7-8 to TRBJ1-2; D is uncertain. Germline V gene data show CDR1 as SGHVS and CDR2 as FQNEAQ. The CDR3 contains 15 residues. Deletions cut 0 bases from V and 7 bases from J, with 15 bases between. CDR3 nucleotides: TGTGCCAGCAGCTTAGCGCGTGAGGGCTCACCTGGCTACACCTTC. It specifies CASSLAREGSPGYTF. The variable domain in full, with the rest retrieved from reference TRBV7-8 and TRBJ1-2, is GAGVSQSPRYKVAKRGQDVALRCDPISGHVSLFWYQQALGQGPEFLTYFQNEAQLDKSGLPSDRFFAERPEGSVSTLKIQRTQQEDSAVYLCASSLAREGSPGYTFGSGTRLTVV.

The chain carries TRBV4-3 and TRBJ1-6; D ambiguous. CDR1 is LGHNA, CDR2 YSLEER, per germline. This CDR3 contains 13 residues. Trimming pared 4 bases from V and 9 bases from J, leaving 10 bases between. CDR3 DNA sequence: TGCGCCAGCAGCCGCCTCCGGGCTTCACCCCTCCACTTT. Translating it yields CASSRLRASPLHF.

The chain joins TRBV9 to TRBJ1-6; D may be TRBD1 (6 bases). The CDR3 has 15 amino acids. Trimming stripped 0 bases from V and 7 bases from J, with 11 bases between. Germline CDR1 reads SGDLS; CDR2 reads YYNGEE. CDR3 nucleotides: TGTGCCAGCAGCGTAGATTCGCAGGGGAATTCACCCCTCCACTTT. It codes for CASSVDSQGNSPLHF.

This clonotype appeared a single time. The chain joins TRBV19 to TRBJ2-1, with 10 bases lining up with TRBD1. Trimming removed 5 bases from V and 6 bases from J; junction bases left unmatched: 7. Germline CDR1 LNHDA, CDR2 SQIVND (reference sequence). CDR3 length: 15 amino acids. CDR3: CASSETGTGVNEQFF. Written as DNA, the CDR3 is TGTGCCAGTAGTGAAACCGGGACAGGGGTCAATGAGCAGTTCTTC.

This clonotype was seen ten or more times. This rearrangement joins TRBV20-1 to TRBJ1-2, with D perhaps TRBD1 (6 bases). The CDR3 has 14 amino acids. Trimming left V 6 bases short and J 0 bases short, with 14 bases between. In germline, CDR1 is DFQATT, CDR2 SNEGSKA (reference sequence). The CDR3 is CSAAQGTANYGYTF. CDR3 nucleotides: TGCAGTGCCGCACAGGGAACGGCTAACTATGGCTACACCTTC.

This clonotype was counted only a few times. This sequence joins TRBV14 and TRBJ2-7; no firm D call. CDR3 length: 14 residues. V was pared by 5 bases and J by 4 bases, with 15 bases between. Per germline, CDR1 SGHDN and CDR2 FVKESK. The CDR3 nucleotides are TGTGCCAGCAGCGAAGGGATTTTCGAGTACGAGCAGTACTTC. Translation gives CASSEGIFEYEQYF.

This rearrangement joins TRBV30 to TRBJ1-5; TRBD1 might be the D (5 bases). Germline loops: CDR1 GTSNPN, CDR2 SVGIG (reference sequence). Trimming removed 5 bases from V and 7 bases from J, with 15 bases in between. The CDR3 covers 13 residues. CDR3 coding DNA: TGTGCCTGGGCGAGGGGATATGACCAGCCCCAGCATTTT. It encodes CAWARGYDQPQHF.

V is TRBV7-2 and J is TRBJ2-7; D is possibly TRBD1 or TRBD2 (6 bases each). CDR3 length equals 18 residues. In germline, CDR1 is SGHTA, CDR2 FQGNSA. V was clipped by 4 bases and J by 0 bases, with 22 bases between them. CDR3 DNA: TGTGCCAGCAGCTCTAGGGGGGTCGGGACTTTTAGCTCCTACGAGCAGTACTTC. Its translation: CASSSRGVGTFSSYEQYF. The full variable domain, completed using reference TRBV7-2 and TRBJ2-7, is GAGVSQSPSNKVTEKGKDVELRCDPISGHTALYWYRQSLGQGLEFLIYFQGNSAPDKSGLPSDRFSAERTGGSVSTLTIQRTQQEDSAVYLCASSSRGVGTFSSYEQYFGPGTRLTVT.

This clonotype has ten or more counts. This chain links TRBV4-3 with TRBJ2-3; no reliable D call. V was pared by 1 base and J by 3 bases, with 5 bases between. The CDR3 totals 13 residues. The germline gives CDR1 LGHNA, CDR2 YSLEER. CDR3 DNA: TGCGCCAGCAGCCAAGTCCGTACAGATACGCAGTATTTT. This sequence encodes CASSQVRTDTQYF.

The rearrangement links TRBV10-3 to TRBJ2-1; D ambiguous. The CDR3 is 13 residues long. Germline-derived CDR1 and CDR2 are ENHRY and SYGVKD. Trimming took 4 bases from V and 7 from J, leaving 11 bases between them. DNA of the CDR3: TGTGCCATCAGTGTTCATCCGAAAAATGAGCAGTTCTTC. This encodes CAISVHPKNEQFF.

This clonotype was detected ten times or more. The chain joins TRBV5-6 to TRBJ2-3; D is unclear. The CDR3 totals 14 residues. Trimming cost V 3 bases and J 0 bases, with 8 bases left between them. The germline V gene has CDR1 SGHDT and CDR2 YYEEEE. In DNA, the CDR3 is TGTGCCAGCAGCTCCAAACCTAGCACAGATACGCAGTATTTT. Translating gives CASSSKPSTDTQYF. Looking up the rest from reference TRBV5-6 and TRBJ2-3 gives the full variable domain: DAGVTQSPTHLIKTRGQQVTLRCSPKSGHDTVSWYQQALGQGPQFIFQYYEEEERQRGNFPDRFSGHQFPNYSSELNVNALLLGDSALYLCASSSKPSTDTQYFGPGTRLTVL.

This clonotype was seen repeatedly, ten times or more. This chain joins TRBV5-1 and TRBJ2-3, with D possibly TRBD2 on 6 matching bases. Germline CDR1 and CDR2: SGHRS and YFSETQ. Deletions cut 2 bases from V and 5 bases from J, with 18 bases between. The CDR3 spans 16 residues. In DNA form, the CDR3 reads TGCGCCAGCAGCTTAGTGGCGGGGCCGACCGGAGATACGCAGTATTTT. This gives the protein CASSLVAGPTGDTQYF. Looking up the rest from reference TRBV5-1 and TRBJ2-3 gives the full variable domain: KAGVTQTPRYLIKTRGQQVTLSCSPISGHRSVSWYQQTPGQGLQFLFEYFSETQRNKGNFPGRFSGRQFSNSRSEMNVSTLELGDSALYLCASSLVAGPTGDTQYFGPGTRLTVL.

V is TRBV2 and J is TRBJ2-1; 10 bases align to TRBD2. The CDR3 is 14 amino acids. Trimming at V came to 8 bases and at J to 4 bases, leaving 5 bases not matched to a gene. Germline V CDR1 and CDR2: SNHLY, FYNNEI. The DNA for the CDR3 is TGTGCCAGCCTCGTAGCGGGGGGATACAATGAGCAGTTCTTC. It is translated as CASLVAGGYNEQFF.

In this sample, this clonotype turned up many times. This chain uses TRBV7-2 with TRBJ2-1; 7 bases line up with TRBD1. Germline-derived CDR1 and CDR2 are SGHTA and FQGNSA. After removal of 2 bases from V and 0 bases from J, the junction contained 16 bases not matched to a gene. The CDR3 length is 20 residues. In DNA, the CDR3 is TGTGCCAGCAGCTTACCTCCCATCGCGACAGGGCAAAGCTCCTACAATGAGCAGTTCTTC. Translated, it gives CASSLPPIATGQSSYNEQFF.

This clonotype has more than one count but fewer than ten. The chain couples TRBV30 to TRBJ1-5, with a weak D call TRBD1 (5 bases). V gave up 3 bases and J gave up 4 bases, with 10 bases separating them. CDR1 is GTSNPN and CDR2 is SVGIG in the germline V gene (reference sequence). This CDR3 has 13 amino acids. Here the CDR3 reads CAWSPGGNQPQHF. DNA for the CDR3: TGTGCCTGGAGCCCCGGGGGTAATCAGCCCCAGCATTTT.

This clonotype was recorded at least ten times. J is TRBJ1-1 and V is TRBV12-3 or TRBV12-4; no clear D. Trimming took off 6 bases at V and 9 bases at J, with 8 bases between the two ends. This CDR3 is built from 10 residues. The CDR3, as DNA: TGTGCCAGCAGGGCCCGAAAAGCTTTCTTT. It is translated as CASRARKAFF.

This clonotype occurred many times. The chain combines TRBV7-3 with TRBJ1-3; D is possibly TRBD1 (6 bases). The CDR3 contains 14 residues. The germline V and J ends were trimmed by 5 bases and 4 bases, with 12 bases remaining between them. From germline, CDR1 is SGHTA and CDR2 FQGTGA. The CDR3 is CASSPGVGGNTIYF. In DNA, the CDR3 is TGTGCCAGCAGCCCAGGGGTGGGCGGAAACACCATATATTTT.

This clonotype was seen repeatedly, ten times or more. The rearrangement joins TRBV7-8 to TRBJ2-4; no clear D. Germline values: CDR1 SGHVS, CDR2 FQNEAQ. The CDR3 consists of 14 residues. Between the trimmed V and J ends, which lost 5 bases and 8 bases, there was a span of 16 bases. This CDR3 is CASSAGGDVDIQYF. CDR3 coding DNA: TGTGCCAGCAGCGCTGGCGGCGATGTTGACATTCAGTACTTC.

The chain combines TRBV5-1 with TRBJ1-6, with D possibly matching TRBD1 (6 bases). The CDR3 is 15 amino acids. Germline V lookup: CDR1 SGHRS, CDR2 YFSETQ. Trimming pared 4 bases from V and 5 bases from J, leaving 13 bases between. CDR3 residues: CASSERTDHNSPLHF. CDR3 nucleotide sequence: TGCGCCAGCAGCGAGCGGACAGACCATAATTCACCCCTCCACTTT.

This clonotype was detected a few times. This rearrangement joins TRBV6-6 to TRBJ1-4; D is unclear. The CDR3 consists of 14 residues. Germline loops: CDR1 MNHNY, CDR2 SVGAGI (reference sequence). V lost 2 bases, J lost 6 bases, and 10 bases lay in between. The CDR3 region has the DNA TGTGCCAGCAGTTACCAGGATTCGTATGAAAAACTGTTTTTT. This sequence encodes CASSYQDSYEKLFF.